This T cell receptor beta chain was captured by sequencing in a study of T cell responses to AZD1222 COVID-19 vaccine. Across the whole study: Second doses that came at about 4 or about 12 weeks were put together. Study results and limitations: Repertoire sampling happened only post peak T cell response. White British ancestry dominated among donors, who included more females, and clonal diversity was possibly underestimated. Variant regions that are unmutated are reportedly the target of nearly half of spike-specific TCRs.

TCRdb's copy holds only in-frame clones and misses some; the assay was immunoSEQ multiplex PCR. This table has approximately 120,000 clones, around 90% appearing once. Germline-derived CDR1 and CDR2 are MNHEY and SMNVEV (reference sequence). This CDR3 is 15 amino acids long. V lost 5 bases and J lost 5, with 16 bases in between. A remark on this clone: The antigen remains unidentified.

The chain uses TRBV27 and TRBJ2-4, with TRBD2 as a possible D gene (7 bases). The TCR originated in an adult in good health. The sequencing used peripheral blood, collected on day 0 of AZD1222 vaccination. CDR3 coding DNA: TGTGCCAGCAGTCTCGCGGGGGCGGTCCAAAACATTCAGTACTTC. Translation: CASSLAGAVQNIQYF.